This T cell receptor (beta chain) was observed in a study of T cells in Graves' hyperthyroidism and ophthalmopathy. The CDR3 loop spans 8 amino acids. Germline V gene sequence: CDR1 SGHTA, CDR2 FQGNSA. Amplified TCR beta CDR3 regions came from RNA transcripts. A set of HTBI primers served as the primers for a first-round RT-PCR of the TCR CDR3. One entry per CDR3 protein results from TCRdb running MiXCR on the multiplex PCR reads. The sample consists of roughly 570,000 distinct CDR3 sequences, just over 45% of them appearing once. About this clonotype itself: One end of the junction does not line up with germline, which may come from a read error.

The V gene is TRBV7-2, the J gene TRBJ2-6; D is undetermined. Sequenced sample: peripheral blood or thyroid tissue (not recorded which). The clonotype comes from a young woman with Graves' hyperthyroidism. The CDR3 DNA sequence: TGTGCCGGCAGCTTCCAGACTTTC. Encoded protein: CAGSFQTF.